These T cell receptor beta chains were read from a single sample in a study of blood T cells in healthy people across ages. TCRdb called the 5' RACE reads again in MiXCR, with one record for every CDR3 protein. The profile shows about a million distinct CDR3 sequences, roughly 51% of them singletons. The source material was blood. Receptor source: a woman aged 55-69 years in good health. CDR3s include the opening cysteine and the closing phenylalanine or tryptophan. The D gene is left open where the match is weak. Rows may omit the clone size; those that give it use once, few, many or a size class.

size	V	J	D	length	CDR3	DNA
NA	TRBV7-3	TRBJ2-7	NA	15	CASSFLPVGEGEQYF	TGTGCCAGCAGCTTTCTCCCAGTGGGTGAAGGCGAGCAGTACTTC
few	TRBV7-9	TRBJ1-1	NA	14	CASSEGGRNAEAFF	TGTGCCAGCAGCGAGGGGGGCCGGAACGCTGAAGCTTTCTTT
NA	TRBV29-1	TRBJ1-2	TRBD1	15	CSVVGAGGDIYGYTF	TGCAGCGTTGTGGGGGCAGGGGGCGACATCTATGGCTACACCTTC
few	TRBV29-1	TRBJ2-1	TRBD2	14	CSVRLAGGPNEQFF	TGCAGCGTTAGACTAGCGGGAGGGCCCAATGAGCAGTTCTTC
many	TRBV24-1	TRBJ2-3	NA	15	CATSDLWDSTDTQYF	TGTGCCACCAGTGATTTGTGGGACAGCACAGATACGCAGTATTTT
NA	TRBV20-1	TRBJ1-6	NA	14	CSARDRQEYSPLHF	TGCAGTGCTAGAGATCGGCAGGAGTATTCACCCCTCCACTTT
NA	TRBV28	TRBJ2-5	NA	13	CASSSGNQETQYF	TGTGCCAGCAGTTCCGGAAACCAAGAGACCCAGTACTTC
once	TRBV7-2	TRBJ2-7	TRBD1	14	CASSQGQAGYEQYF	TGTGCCAGCAGCCAAGGACAGGCGGGCTACGAGCAGTACTTC
few	TRBV20-1	TRBJ2-3	TRBD1	14	CSGSKGQGTDTQYF	TGCAGCGGCTCGAAGGGACAGGGGACAGATACGCAGTATTTT
once	TRBV6-1	TRBJ2-3	NA	12	CASSGPPVTRYF	TGTGCCAGCAGTGGACCCCCGGTGACGCGGTATTTT
NA	TRBV28	TRBJ1-4	NA	16	CASSFAGGQPNEKLFF	TGTGCCAGCAGTTTTGCAGGAGGACAGCCAAATGAAAAACTGTTTTTT
NA	TRBV20-1	TRBJ2-5	NA	14	CSATDRLVGETQYF	TGCAGTGCCACAGACAGGTTGGTCGGAGAGACCCAGTACTTC
NA	TRBV20-1	TRBJ2-5	NA	17	CSARPGLPTTSQETQYF	TGCAGTGCTAGGCCGGGACTCCCTACAACAAGCCAAGAGACCCAGTACTTC
NA	TRBV28	TRBJ2-5	TRBD2	14	CASQWGRGQETQYF	TGTGCCAGTCAGTGGGGGAGGGGCCAAGAGACCCAGTACTTC
NA	TRBV5-5	TRBJ2-1	NA	15	CASSFLGGGKNEQFF	TGTGCCAGCAGCTTCCTCGGCGGAGGGAAGAATGAGCAGTTCTTC
NA	TRBV20-1	TRBJ2-7	NA	14	CSAENRVLIYEQYF	TGCAGTGCTGAAAACAGGGTTTTAATCTACGAGCAGTACTTC
NA	TRBV3-1	TRBJ2-5	TRBD1	16	CASSQARGRVGETQYF	TGTGCCAGCAGCCAGGCCAGGGGGCGGGTAGGAGAGACCCAGTACTTC
NA	TRBV27	TRBJ2-3	TRBD2	18	CASRSMDLAGATTDTQYF	TGTGCCAGCCGTAGTATGGATCTAGCGGGAGCCACCACAGATACGCAGTATTTT
NA	TRBV4-3	TRBJ2-3	TRBD2	16	CASSDRSGRAMDTQYF	TGCGCCAGCAGCGACCGTAGCGGGAGGGCCATGGATACGCAGTATTTT
few	TRBV2	TRBJ2-1	TRBD2	15	CASRRWEGEYNEQFF	TGTGCCAGCAGACGTTGGGAGGGAGAATACAATGAGCAGTTCTTC